This T cell receptor beta chain was retrieved from a study of blood T cell repertoires in COVID-19. Participant ages covered about 18 to 90 years across some 25 US areas. In assigning cohorts, the study relied on participant-reported clinical history. The recovered donors of Cohort 3 showed two negative PCRs, clearance, or symptom resolution. Germline CDR1 is ENHRY and CDR2 is SYGVKD. V was clipped by 7 bases and J by 5 bases; unmatched bases: 8. The CDR3 has 14 residues. The table came from immunoSEQ multiplex PCR; TCRdb's copy has only in-frame clones and leaves some out. The sample has 490,000 or so clones; around 87% are singletons.

What was sequenced was PBMCs or T cells enriched from blood (not recorded which). The sequence derives from a middle-aged woman who had recovered from COVID-19. The chain carries TRBV10-3 and TRBJ2-7, with 10 bases matching TRBD2. The CDR3 reads CAIKTSGSIHEQYF. In nucleotides, the CDR3 is TGTGCCATCAAGACTAGCGGGTCTATCCACGAGCAGTACTTC.